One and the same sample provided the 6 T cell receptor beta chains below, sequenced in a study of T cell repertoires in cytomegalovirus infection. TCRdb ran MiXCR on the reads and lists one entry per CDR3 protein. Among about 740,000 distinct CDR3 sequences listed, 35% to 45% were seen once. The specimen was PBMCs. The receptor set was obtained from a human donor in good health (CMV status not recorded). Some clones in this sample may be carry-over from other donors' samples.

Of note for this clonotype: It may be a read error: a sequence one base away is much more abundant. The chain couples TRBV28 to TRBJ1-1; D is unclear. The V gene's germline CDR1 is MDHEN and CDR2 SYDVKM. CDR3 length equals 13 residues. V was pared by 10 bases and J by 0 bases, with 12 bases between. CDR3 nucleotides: TGTGCCAACAGCTTAATAATGAACACTGAAGCTTTCTTT. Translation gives CANSLIMNTEAFF.

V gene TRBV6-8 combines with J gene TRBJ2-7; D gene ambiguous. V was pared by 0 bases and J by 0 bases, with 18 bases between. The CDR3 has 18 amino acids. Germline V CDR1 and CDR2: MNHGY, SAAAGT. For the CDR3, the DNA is TGTGCCAGCAGTTACTCTTACCGGGCACACGTGAGCTCCTACGAGCAGTACTTC. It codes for CASSYSYRAHVSSYEQYF.

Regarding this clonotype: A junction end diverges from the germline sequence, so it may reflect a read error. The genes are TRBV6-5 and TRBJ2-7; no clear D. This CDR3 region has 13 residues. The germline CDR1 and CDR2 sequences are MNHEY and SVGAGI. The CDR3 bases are TGTGCCAGCAGTTACTCGTCCCCTGACGAGCATTACTTC. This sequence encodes CASSYSSPDEHYF.

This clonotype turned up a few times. This CDR3 reads CASSPDRSDTEAFF. CDR3 coding DNA: TGTGCCAGCAGCCCGGACAGGAGTGACACTGAAGCTTTCTTT. J is TRBJ1-1 and V is TRBV4-2; 7 bases agree with TRBD1. The junction had 5 bases not matched to a gene; V was cut back by 4 bases and J by 3 bases. Germline CDR1 and CDR2: LGHNA and YNFKEQ. The CDR3 loop spans 14 amino acids.

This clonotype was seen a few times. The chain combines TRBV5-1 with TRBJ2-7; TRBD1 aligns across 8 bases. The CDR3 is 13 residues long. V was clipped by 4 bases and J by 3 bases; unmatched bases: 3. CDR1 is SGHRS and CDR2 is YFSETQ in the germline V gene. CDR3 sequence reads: CASSRDRHYEQYF. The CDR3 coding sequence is TGCGCCAGCAGCCGGGACAGGCACTACGAGCAGTACTTC.

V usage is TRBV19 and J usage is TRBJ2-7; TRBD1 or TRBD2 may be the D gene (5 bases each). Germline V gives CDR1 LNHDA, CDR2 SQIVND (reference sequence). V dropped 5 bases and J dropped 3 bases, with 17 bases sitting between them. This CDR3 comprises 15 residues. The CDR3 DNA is TGTGCCAGTAGTTCTTACCGGGACGGCCGCTACGAGCAGTACTTC. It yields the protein CASSSYRDGRYEQYF. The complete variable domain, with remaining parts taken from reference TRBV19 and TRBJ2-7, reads DGGITQSPKYLFRKEGQNVTLSCEQNLNHDAMYWYRQDPGQGLRLIYYSQIVNDFQKGDIAEGYSVSREKKESFPLTVTSAQKNPTAFYLCASSSYRDGRYEQYFGPGTRLTVT.